The 13 T cell receptor beta chains presented below share a single source sample, sequenced in a study of T cells in Graves' hyperthyroidism and ophthalmopathy. What was amplified from RNA transcripts were TCR beta CDR3 regions. First-round RT-PCR targeting the TCR CDR3 was performed with the HTBI primer set. In TCRdb, the multiplex PCR reads were re-called with MiXCR into one record per CDR3 protein. The top ten hold more than 25% of the sample, which has around 250,000 distinct CDR3 sequences, over 15% seen once. Sequencing was carried out using blood. Source of these receptors: a woman under 30 with Graves' ophthalmopathy.

The rearrangement uses TRBV11-2 and TRBJ2-7, with TRBD1 identical over 9 bases. After removal of 3 bases from V and 8 bases from J, the junction contained 8 bases not matched to a gene. The CDR3 extends over 14 amino acids. Germline values: CDR1 SGHAT, CDR2 FQNNGV. The CDR3 sequence: CASSFTGQGRKQYF. The CDR3 nucleotides are TGTGCCAGCAGCTTTACAGGACAGGGGCGCAAGCAGTACTTC.

This clonotype was observed many times. This CDR3 reads CAWSPNTRKIGDGRLNTEAFF. The DNA for the CDR3 is TGTGCCTGGAGTCCCAACACCAGAAAGATCGGGGACGGGAGGCTTAACACTGAAGCTTTCTTT. V and J are TRBV30 and TRBJ1-1; D is perhaps TRBD1 (5 bases). The germline V gene encodes CDR1 GTSNPN and CDR2 SVGIG (reference sequence). This CDR3 contains 21 residues. Between the trimmed V and J ends, which lost 2 bases and 2 bases, there was a span of 33 bases.

This clonotype was counted many times. The rearrangement joins TRBV6-2 or TRBV6-3 to TRBJ1-2; D remains ambiguous. CDR3 length: 13 amino acids. V dropped 0 bases and J dropped 3 bases, with 5 bases sitting between them. Germline values: CDR1 MNHEY, CDR2 SVGEGT. This CDR3 reads CASSYSGDYGYTF. CDR3 nucleotides: TGTGCCAGCAGTTACTCCGGGGACTATGGCTACACCTTC.

This clonotype came up many times. The chain carries TRBV10-3 and TRBJ2-7; 10 bases fit TRBD2. The CDR3 is 15 amino acids. With V trimmed by 0 bases and J by 3 bases, 2 bases remained unmatched. CDR1 is ENHRY and CDR2 is SYGVKD in the germline V gene. The chain's CDR3 is CAISESTSGNYEQYF. CDR3 nucleotide sequence: TGTGCCATCAGTGAGTCAACTAGCGGGAACTACGAGCAGTACTTC.

Many counts were recorded for this clonotype. The V gene is TRBV28, the J gene TRBJ2-5; 7 bases are a match to TRBD1. Germline V gene lookup returns CDR1 MDHEN and CDR2 SYDVKM. CDR3 length equals 20 residues. The V and J ends lost 3 bases and 4 bases, in that order; junction bases with no gene match: 23. CDR3 nucleotide sequence: TGTGCCAGCAGTTTTCCCAGGGGGTATGGAAAATATCGGGATGGAGAGACCCAGTACTTC. Amino acids: CASSFPRGYGKYRDGETQYF.

Many counts were recorded for this clonotype. The CDR3 protein is CSAGGGAYITDTQYF. CDR3 nucleotide sequence: TGCAGTGCTGGCGGGGGGGCCTATATTACAGATACGCAGTATTTT. The chain joins TRBV20-1 to TRBJ2-3; 9 nucleotides match TRBD2. Germline V gives CDR1 DFQATT, CDR2 SNEGSKA (reference sequence). V shed 5 bases, J shed 3 bases, and the junction held 9 bases outside the gene matches. The CDR3 extends over 15 amino acids.

This clonotype appeared a few times. This chain joins TRBV9 and TRBJ2-7; the match to TRBD2 covers 12 bases. V lost 4 bases, J lost 0 bases, and 5 bases stayed unmatched. CDR3 size: 16 residues. CDR1 is SGDLS and CDR2 is YYNGEE in the germline V gene. The CDR3 protein is CASSPRLAGASYEQYF. CDR3 nucleotides: TGTGCCAGCAGCCCGAGACTAGCGGGGGCCTCCTACGAGCAGTACTTC.

This sequence joins TRBV5-5 and TRBJ2-7; 7 bases match TRBD1. CDR1 is SGHKS, CDR2 YYEKEE, per germline (reference sequence). J lost 1 base, V lost 2 bases, and 3 bases had no gene match. The CDR3 length is 14 residues. In DNA form, the CDR3 reads TGTGCCAGCAGCTTCCAGGGGGAATCCTACGAGCAGTACTTC. Residues: CASSFQGESYEQYF.

In its sample, this clonotype was seen many times. The chain employs TRBV12-3 or TRBV12-4 and TRBJ2-4; D unresolved. CDR3 size: 16 residues. Deletions cut 1 base from V and 8 bases from J, with 18 bases between. CDR3 protein: CASSLGFSVRGDIQYF. CDR3 DNA sequence: TGTGCCAGCAGTTTAGGCTTTTCAGTTAGAGGTGACATTCAGTACTTC.

This clonotype came up many times. The CDR3 sequence: CASSTRTGIPSGANVLTF. DNA of the CDR3: TGTGCCAGCAGCACCCGGACAGGGATCCCTTCTGGGGCCAACGTCCTGACTTTC. The chain employs TRBV7-9 and TRBJ2-6; 8 bases are a match to TRBD1. Germline V gene data show CDR1 as SEHNR and CDR2 as FQNEAQ (reference sequence). The CDR3 is 18 residues long. The V and J ends lost 5 bases and 1 base, in that order; junction bases with no gene match: 10.

This clonotype was detected ten times or more. The CDR3 bases are TGTGCCAGCAGCCATGGGGATACAGACCTAGAGGGAGAGACCCAGTACTTC. Its protein is CASSHGDTDLEGETQYF. J is TRBJ2-5 and V is TRBV3-1, with D maybe TRBD2 (5 bases). Per germline, CDR1 LGHDT and CDR2 YNNKEL (reference sequence). Trimming took off 3 bases at V and 4 bases at J, with 21 bases between the two ends. CDR3 length: 17 residues.

This clonotype was seen a handful of times. This likely comes from a read error, as the CDR3 has no conserved phenylalanine or tryptophan at its end. CDR3 in amino acids: CASSENIPNTEAFL. The CDR3 DNA reads as TGTGCCAGCAGTGAAAACATTCCGAACACTGAAGCTTTCCTT. The chain is built from TRBV6-1 and TRBJ1-1; D is undetermined. V gave up 2 bases and J gave up 1 base, with 8 bases separating them. The length of the CDR3 is 14 residues. Germline V lookup: CDR1 MNHNS, CDR2 SASEGT.

This clonotype was seen many times. The rearrangement uses TRBV6-2 or TRBV6-3 and TRBJ1-2; D is unresolved. Trimming pared 0 bases from V and 8 bases from J, leaving 16 bases between. This CDR3 comprises 15 residues. CDR1 and CDR2 from the germline V gene are MNHEY and SVGEGT. CDR3 nucleotides: TGTGCCAGCAGTTACTCGAGGTCTGGGGTCGACGGCTACACCTTC. Translating gives CASSYSRSGVDGYTF.